These T cell receptor beta chains were read from a single sample in a study of blood T cell repertoires in COVID-19. This table comes from immunoSEQ multiplex PCR, and its TCRdb copy is limited to in-frame clones, with some not included. The repertoire holds hundreds of thousands of clones, with 90% as singletons. Sequenced sample: PBMCs or T cells enriched from blood (not recorded which). The source of these receptors is a man in his fifties or sixties who had recovered from COVID-19. Each CDR3 is given with its conserved first and last residue. A D gene is named only where the DNA matches it firmly. Size tells how often a clone was seen (once, few, many) or the class of an expanded clone, and some rows leave it out.

TRBV19	15	TRBJ1-2	NA	NA	TGTGCCAGTAGTATAGGAATAGGGACATGGGACGGCTACACCTTC	CASSIGIGTWDGYTF
TRBV27	14	TRBJ1-1	NA	NA	TGTGCCAGCAGTGTGGGAGGAAGGTACACTGAAGCTTTCTTT	CASSVGGRYTEAFF
TRBV10-1	18	TRBJ1-6	TRBD1	NA	TGCGCCAGCAGTGAGAGCGATAAGGGACAGGGCTATAATTCACCCCTCCACTTT	CASSESDKGQGYNSPLHF
TRBV7-9	10	TRBJ1-2	NA	once	TGTGCCAGCAGCCAATATGGCTACACCTTC	CASSQYGYTF
TRBV5-5	15	TRBJ1-2	NA	NA	TGTGCCAGCAGCTCATCACCCAGGGTTCCCTATGGCTACACCTTC	CASSSSPRVPYGYTF
TRBV30	14	TRBJ1-5	NA	NA	TGTGCCTGGAATAAGGTGGCAGGGAATCAGCCCCAGCATTTT	CAWNKVAGNQPQHF
TRBV11-2	16	TRBJ2-7	NA	NA	TGTGCCAGCAGCTTATTACTGGGGCAGAACAACTACGAGCAGTACTTC	CASSLLLGQNNYEQYF
TRBV6-5	14	TRBJ2-2	TRBD2	NA	TGTGCCAGCAGTTACTGGACTAGCGCCGGGGAGCTGTTTTTT	CASSYWTSAGELFF
TRBV21-1	16	TRBJ1-4	NA	NA	TGTGCCAGCAGCAAGGCGGGGAAAGATGGGGATGAAAAACTGTTTTTT	CASSKAGKDGDEKLFF
TRBV15	14	TRBJ1-5	TRBD1	NA	TGTGCCACCAGCAGCGACAGGGGCAATCAGCCCCAGCATTTT	CATSSDRGNQPQHF
TRBV11-2	15	TRBJ2-7	TRBD2	NA	TGTGCCAGCAGCTTATTAGCGGGAGCGGCCGACGAGCAGTACTTC	CASSLLAGAADEQYF
TRBV30	15	TRBJ2-7	TRBD1	NA	TGTGCCTGGAGTGCACCGGGACAGGCCAACTTTAAGCAGTACTTC	CAWSAPGQANFKQYF
TRBV19	14	TRBJ1-5	NA	NA	TGTGCCAGTAGTGATACAGGGCCAAGGGAGCCCCAGCATTTT	CASSDTGPREPQHF
TRBV9	14	TRBJ1-1	NA	NA	TGTGCCAGCTCGGTGGGGCAGGCTAACACTGAAGCTTTCTTT	CASSVGQANTEAFF
TRBV5-5	15	TRBJ1-5	NA	once	TGTGCCAGCACCTGGGGGGACCGAGACGGTCAGCCCCAGCATTTT	CASTWGDRDGQPQHF